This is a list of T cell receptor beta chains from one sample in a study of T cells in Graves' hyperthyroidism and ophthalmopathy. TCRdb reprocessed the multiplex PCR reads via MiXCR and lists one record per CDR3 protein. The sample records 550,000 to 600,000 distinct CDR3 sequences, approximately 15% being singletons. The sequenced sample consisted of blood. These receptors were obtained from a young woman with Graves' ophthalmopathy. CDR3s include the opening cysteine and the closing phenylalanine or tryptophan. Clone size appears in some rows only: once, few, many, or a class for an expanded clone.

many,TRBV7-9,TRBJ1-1,CASSHDSGGGEAFF
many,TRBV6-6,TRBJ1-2,CASSYKSGHSNYGYTF
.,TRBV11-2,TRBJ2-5,CASSPGTGIQETQYF
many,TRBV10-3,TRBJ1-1,CAISEGTGGNTEAFF
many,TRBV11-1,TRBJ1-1,CASSHPRGCTEAFF
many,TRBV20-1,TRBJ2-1,CSASGGFYNEQFF
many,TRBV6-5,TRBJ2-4,CASSSILGQGASNIQYF
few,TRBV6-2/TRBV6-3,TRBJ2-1,CASSRTSSGTFSYNEQFF
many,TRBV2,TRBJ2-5,CASSVTSPRETQYF
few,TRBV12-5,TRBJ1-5,CASTAGTSVGQPQHF
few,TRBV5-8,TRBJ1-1,CASSLGGASYYGGEAFF
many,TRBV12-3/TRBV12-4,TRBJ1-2,CASSTADRGVDGYTF
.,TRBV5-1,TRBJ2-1,CASSPGTSGRRSYNEQFF
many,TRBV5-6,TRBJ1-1,CASSFKSWALNEAFF
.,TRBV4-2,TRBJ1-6,CASSPDRVDNSPLHF
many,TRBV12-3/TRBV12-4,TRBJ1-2,CASSFGGGYTF
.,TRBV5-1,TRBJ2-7,CASSPRPQERVEQYF
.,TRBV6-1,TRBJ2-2,CASGDGQGRSTGELFF
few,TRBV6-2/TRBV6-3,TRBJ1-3,CASSPDPGRNTIYF
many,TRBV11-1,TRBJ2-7,CASSHPVGPTKVQYF
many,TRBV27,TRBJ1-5,CASKMGGFGNQPQHF
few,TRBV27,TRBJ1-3,CASGNHRSPSFSGNTIYF
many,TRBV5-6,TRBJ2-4,CASSPGASGVSKNIQYF
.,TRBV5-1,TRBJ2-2,CASSSTVDTGELFF
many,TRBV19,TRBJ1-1,CASSQGVETEAFF
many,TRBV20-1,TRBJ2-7,CSAEVGAEQYF
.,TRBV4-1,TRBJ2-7,CASSQVASGNYEQYF
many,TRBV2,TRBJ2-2,CASSEEALGFWGLPNTGELFF
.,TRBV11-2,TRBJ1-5,CASSLSQGANQPQHF
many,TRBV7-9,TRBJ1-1,CASSLSGFMNTEAFF
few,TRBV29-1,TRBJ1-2,CSVEGADRPPYGYTF
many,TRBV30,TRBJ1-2,CASPPTAGSYGYTF
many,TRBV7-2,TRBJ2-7,CASSFAGTVSYEQYF
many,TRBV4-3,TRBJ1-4,CASSQDVLGGRLATNEKLFF
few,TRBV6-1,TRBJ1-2,CASSSTGSDGYTF
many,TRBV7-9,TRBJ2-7,CASSPRLAGLLYEQYF
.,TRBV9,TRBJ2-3,CASSVGRGLAADTQYF
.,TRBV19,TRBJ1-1,CASSRRDEAFF
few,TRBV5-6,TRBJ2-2,CASSLSGKLFF
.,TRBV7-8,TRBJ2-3,CASSQIAGPWSTDTQYF
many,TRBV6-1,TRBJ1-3,CASSYAYRTGNTIYF
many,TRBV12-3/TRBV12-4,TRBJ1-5,CASSLVGTPNQPQHF
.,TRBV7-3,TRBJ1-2,CASSFKTLNYGYTF
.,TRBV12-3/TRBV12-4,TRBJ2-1,CASSPQTGDGSVLNEQFF
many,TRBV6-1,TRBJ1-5,CASSSDRLRPQHF
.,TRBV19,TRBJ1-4,CASSMTREKLFF
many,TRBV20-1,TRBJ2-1,CSPILAGGPDHEQFF
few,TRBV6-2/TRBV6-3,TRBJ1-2,CASRDTPGGYTF
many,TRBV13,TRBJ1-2,CASSLVLTGHGYTF
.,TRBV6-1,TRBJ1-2,CASSRQGMNGYTF
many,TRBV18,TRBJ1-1,CASSPDRTTEAFF
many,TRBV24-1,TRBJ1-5,CATRPGEGNQPQHF
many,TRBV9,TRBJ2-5,CASKGDSQETQYF
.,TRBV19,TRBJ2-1,CASSMERANEQFF
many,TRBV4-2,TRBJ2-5,CASSLPNGSPETQYF
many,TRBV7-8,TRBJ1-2,CASSPRDRGHSGYTF
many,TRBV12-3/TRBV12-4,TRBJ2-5,CASSLRQGPDTQYF
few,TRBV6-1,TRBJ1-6,CASSTRSSSYNSPLHF
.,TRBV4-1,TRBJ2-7,CASSQFAPSYEQYF